A single sample gave rise to the 10 T cell receptor beta chains below, sequenced in a study of Graves' ophthalmopathy and Graves' hyperthyroidism. TCR beta CDR3 amplification used RNA transcripts. HTBI primers served in a first-round RT-PCR, which a second-round multiplex PCR followed. MiXCR, run by TCRdb on the multiplex PCR reads, gives a single entry per CDR3 protein. The sample shows 350,000 or so distinct CDR3 sequences, about a sixth of them seen only once. The sample taken for sequencing was peripheral blood. Receptors originate from an adult man with Graves' ophthalmopathy.

This clonotype was counted ten times or more. The chain joins TRBV30 to TRBJ2-7; D is ambiguous. This CDR3 contains 10 residues. Trimming left V 0 bases short and J 4 bases short, with 1 base between. CDR1 and CDR2 (germline): GTSNPN, SVGIG (reference sequence). CDR3 region: CAWSVYEQYF. The CDR3 DNA sequence: TGTGCCTGGAGTGTATACGAGCAGTACTTC.

This clonotype was found many times. The rearrangement links TRBV3-1 to TRBJ2-7; D is unclear. Germline V CDR1 and CDR2: LGHDT, YNNKEL (reference sequence). Trimming left V 0 bases short and J 8 bases short, with 5 bases between. This CDR3 is 11 amino acids long. CDR3 nucleotides: TGTGCCAGCAGCCAAGATTGGAAGCAGTACTTC. Translated: CASSQDWKQYF.

This clonotype came up many times. The chain employs TRBV28 and TRBJ1-1; D possibly corresponds to TRBD1 (5 bases). The CDR3 extends over 12 amino acids. The V gene's germline CDR1 is MDHEN and CDR2 SYDVKM. The V and J ends lost 6 bases and 6 bases respectively, with 11 bases between them. The CDR3 is CASSLGVAEAFF. The CDR3 DNA reads as TGTGCCAGCAGCCTAGGGGTGGCTGAAGCTTTCTTT.

This clonotype was seen at least ten times. The rearrangement joins TRBV5-1 to TRBJ2-2; D assignment may be TRBD1 or TRBD2 (5 bases each). Trimming removed 3 bases from V and 7 bases from J, with 13 bases in between. CDR3 length: 14 amino acids. Germline values: CDR1 SGHRS, CDR2 YFSETQ. The CDR3 here is CASSYGTANGELFF. The CDR3 nucleotides are TGCGCCAGCAGCTACGGGACCGCAAACGGGGAGCTGTTTTTT.

This clonotype was detected ten times or more. The CDR3 loop reads CASSDRSTGELFF. The CDR3 DNA follows: TGTGCCAGCAGTGACAGATCCACCGGGGAGCTGTTTTTT. This sequence joins TRBV6-4 and TRBJ2-2, with unresolved D. Trimming stripped 2 bases from V and 4 bases from J, with 5 bases between. From germline, CDR1 is MRHNA and CDR2 SNTAGT. There are 13 residues in the CDR3.

This clonotype was recorded many times. For the CDR3, the DNA is TGTGCCAGCAGCTTGGGGACAGGACCAGAGACCCAGTACTTC. Its translation is CASSLGTGPETQYF. The chain recombines TRBV5-6 with TRBJ2-5; 7 nucleotides match TRBD1. CDR1 is SGHDT, CDR2 YYEEEE, per germline. The V segment lost 0 bases and the J segment 4 bases; nucleotides outside the gene matches: 3. The CDR3 loop spans 14 amino acids.

V is TRBV29-1 and J is TRBJ2-7, with TRBD1 matching over 7 bases. Per germline, CDR1 SQVTM and CDR2 ANQGSEA. The CDR3 loop spans 13 amino acids. V lost 8 bases to trimming and J lost 5 bases; unmatched junction nucleotides: 12. The CDR3 loop reads CSISKTGFDEQYF. The CDR3 nucleotides are TGCAGCATCTCTAAGACAGGGTTCGACGAGCAGTACTTC.

Ten or more counts support this clonotype. The chain has TRBV12-3 or TRBV12-4 and TRBJ2-5, with 8 bases identical to TRBD1. V was clipped by 5 bases and J by 5 bases; unmatched bases: 4. There are 13 residues in the CDR3. CDR3 DNA sequence: TGTGCCAGCAGTAAAACAGGGGGGGAGACCCAGTACTTC. The encoded protein is CASSKTGGETQYF.

This clonotype appeared many times. The V and J genes are TRBV29-1 and TRBJ1-2, with D tentatively TRBD1 (5 bases). Deletions cut 1 base from V and 4 bases from J, with 13 bases between. CDR3 size: 14 residues. CDR1 and CDR2 from the germline V gene are SQVTM and ANQGSEA. As DNA, the CDR3 is TGCAGCGTTGAAGTGCGAAGGGGACGCTATGGCTACACCTTC. This codes for CSVEVRRGRYGYTF.

This clonotype was found many times. The chain is built from TRBV6-2 or TRBV6-3 and TRBJ1-1; no clear D. Germline V gives CDR1 MNHEY, CDR2 SVGEGT. V lost 0 bases and J 4 bases, leaving 18 bases between the germline ends. The CDR3 spans 17 residues. This CDR3 is CASSYSLGKVLFTEAFF. The CDR3 nucleotides are TGTGCCAGCAGTTACTCCCTCGGGAAGGTGTTGTTCACTGAAGCTTTCTTT.